Each of the 27 T cell receptor beta chains below was sequenced from the same sample in a study of cytomegalovirus exposure and HLA in healthy donors. The PCR ran on 60 Vbeta and 13 Jbeta primers. Using immunoSEQ multiplex PCR, the repertoire was profiled, and TCRdb retains in-frame clones only, with some absent. The sample yields more than 85,000 clones, roughly 80% seen once. Sequenced material: PBMCs. These receptors were collected from a boy aged 5-17 years in good health and CMV-seronegative.

This chain links TRBV9 with TRBJ2-7; 7 positions agree with TRBD1. Germline CDR1 reads SGDLS; CDR2 reads YYNGEE. This CDR3 has 13 residues. V shed 2 bases, J shed 7 bases, and the junction held 6 bases outside the gene matches. CDR3 sequence: CASSVETGLEQYF. CDR3 DNA: TGTGCCAGCAGCGTTGAGACAGGGTTAGAGCAGTACTTC.

This clone was observed a handful of times. CDR3 region: CASKPLSGYEQYF. DNA for the CDR3: TGTGCCAGCAAACCCCTTTCGGGCTACGAGCAGTACTTC. V gene TRBV28 combines with J gene TRBJ2-7; D gene uncertain. CDR1 is MDHEN, CDR2 SYDVKM, per germline. This CDR3 comprises 13 residues. The V gene lost 7 bases and the J gene lost 3 bases, with 13 bases spanning the gap.

The gene calls are TRBV28 and TRBJ1-5, with 9 bases that match TRBD1. J was trimmed by 2 bases and V by 6 bases; bases with no gene match: 5. The CDR3 runs to 15 residues. Looked up from germline, CDR1 is MDHEN and CDR2 is SYDVKM. The CDR3 DNA is TGTGCCAGCAGCCGGGGACAGGGAGGCAATCAGCCCCAGCATTTT. It yields the protein CASSRGQGGNQPQHF.

The gene calls are TRBV19 and TRBJ2-3; 11 nucleotides line up with TRBD1. The CDR3 runs to 15 residues. CDR1 is LNHDA and CDR2 is SQIVND in the germline V gene (reference sequence). The V and J ends lost 5 bases and 6 bases, in that order; junction bases with no gene match: 7. The CDR3 nucleotides are TGTGCCAGTAGTCCCGGGACAGGGGGTACCGATACGCAGTATTTT. Protein product: CASSPGTGGTDTQYF.

The CDR3 sequence is CASSPPRPAYEQYF. CDR3 in DNA: TGTGCCAGCTCACCACCGAGGCCTGCCTACGAGCAGTACTTC. This chain connects TRBV18 to TRBJ2-7; D remains unclear. The germline V gene has CDR1 KGHSH and CDR2 LQKENI. Trimming left V 0 bases short and J 2 bases short, with 8 bases between. The CDR3 contains 14 residues.

Only one count was recorded for this clone. Its ends do not fully match the called genes, so a read error is possible. Other DNA variants within this sample encode the same CDR3. The CDR3, as DNA: TGTGCCAGCAGTGGGGTCCGGGGATCCACAGATACGCAGTATTTC. Protein sequence: CASSGVRGSTDTQYF. V is TRBV25-1 and J is TRBJ2-3, with D tentatively TRBD2 (5 bases). The CDR3 runs 15 residues. Looked up from germline, CDR1 is MGHDK and CDR2 is SYGVNS. Supplemented by reference TRBV25-1 and TRBJ2-3, the full variable domain reads EADIYQTPRYLVIGTGKKITLECSQTMGHDKMYWYQQDPGMELHLIHYSYGVNSTEKGDLSSESTVSRIRTEHFPLTLESARPSHTSQYLCASSGVRGSTDTQYFGPGTRLTVL.

This sequence joins TRBV18 and TRBJ1-3, with D perhaps TRBD1 (6 bases). The germline gives CDR1 KGHSH, CDR2 LQKENI. The V and J ends lost 3 bases and 4 bases respectively, with 13 bases between them. The CDR3 loop spans 15 amino acids. CDR3 residues: CASSPRGAAGNTIYF. As DNA, the CDR3 is TGTGCCAGCTCACCCCGGGGGGCGGCAGGAAACACCATATATTTT. Drawing the rest from reference TRBV18 and TRBJ1-3, the complete variable domain is NAGVMQNPRHLVRRRGQEARLRCSPMKGHSHVYWYRQLPEEGLKFMVYLQKENIIDESGMPKERFSAEFPKEGPSILRIQQVVRGDSAAYFCASSPRGAAGNTIYFGEGSWLTVV.

This chain links TRBV5-3 with TRBJ1-2; no reliable D call. TRBV5-3 is labeled an ORF, and its function is uncertain. The CDR3 runs 14 residues. Trimming cost V 1 base and J 2 bases, with 9 bases left between them. CDR3 sequence reads: CARSLRGRNYGYTF. The DNA for the CDR3 is TGTGCCAGAAGCTTGCGAGGGCGAAACTATGGCTACACCTTC.

This clone has a single count. The chain links TRBV29-1 to TRBJ1-2; D might be TRBD1 (5 bases). V was trimmed by 4 bases and J by 0 bases, leaving 9 bases between them. This CDR3 contains 13 residues. Germline V CDR1 and CDR2: SQVTM, ANQGSEA. The CDR3 spells CSVVQGTNYGYTF. For the CDR3, the DNA is TGCAGCGTTGTGCAGGGAACTAACTATGGCTACACCTTC.

This clone was seen once. This CDR3 reads CASSRPGTGGNEQYF. Here the CDR3 DNA reads TGTGCCAGCTCGCGGCCCGGGACAGGGGGCAACGAGCAGTACTTC. V and J are TRBV18 and TRBJ2-7, with 12 bases identical to TRBD1. The V gene end was trimmed by 6 bases and the J gene end by 5 bases; junction bases not matched to a gene: 8. This CDR3 has 15 residues. Per germline, CDR1 KGHSH and CDR2 LQKENI.

The chain uses TRBV5-1 and TRBJ1-5; maybe TRBD1 (6 bases). V was cut by 4 bases and J by 7 bases, with 12 bases left in between. The length of the CDR3 is 13 residues. CDR1 and CDR2 (germline): SGHRS, YFSETQ. The CDR3 DNA sequence: TGCGCCAGCAGCCTAGGGGGGGGCCAGCCCCAGCATTTT. Its translation: CASSLGGGQPQHF.

CDR3: CATSRVVPFYNQPQHF. The DNA of the CDR3 is TGTGCCACCAGCAGAGTGGTCCCGTTCTACAATCAGCCCCAGCATTTT. This chain connects TRBV15 to TRBJ1-5; D ambiguous. The CDR3 is 16 amino acids. Trimming took off 1 base at V and 3 bases at J, with 13 bases between the two ends. Germline V gene sequence: CDR1 LNHNV, CDR2 YYDKDF (reference sequence).

This clone was seen more than once but under ten times. Other DNA variants within this sample encode the same CDR3. This chain joins TRBV27 and TRBJ2-7; a weak D match, TRBD1 (5 bases). The CDR3 contains 13 residues. Trimming removed 2 bases at V and 4 bases at J, with 9 bases between. Germline V gene sequence: CDR1 MNHEY, CDR2 SMNVEV (reference sequence). In DNA, the CDR3 is TGTGCCAGCAGTTTACAGGGTGGATACGAGCAGTACTTC. Residues: CASSLQGGYEQYF.

The chain employs TRBV6-1 and TRBJ2-7; 8 bases agree with TRBD2. The germline V gene has CDR1 MNHNS and CDR2 SASEGT. After removal of 1 base from V and 2 bases from J, the junction contained 4 bases not matched to a gene. This CDR3 has 15 residues. As DNA, the CDR3 is TGTGCCAGCAGTGAAGGCGGCGGGAGGACCTACGAGCAGTACTTC. It codes for CASSEGGGRTYEQYF.

The rearrangement joins TRBV6-5 to TRBJ2-7; no clear D. CDR3 size: 10 residues. The V end was cut by 8 bases, the J end by 6 bases, with 8 bases between. The germline gives CDR1 MNHEY, CDR2 SVGAGI. CDR3 bases: TGTGCCAGCGACTCGTTCGAGCAGTACTTC. Translated: CASDSFEQYF.

Concerning this clone itself: The same CDR3 also results from other DNA sequences found in this sample. CDR3 region: CASSPDRGNSPLHF. The DNA of the CDR3 is TGTGCCAGCAGCCCCGACAGGGGCAATTCACCCCTCCACTTT. The chain uses TRBV7-9 and TRBJ1-6, with TRBD1 matching over 8 bases. After removal of 5 bases from V and 7 bases from J, the junction contained 4 bases not matched to a gene. Germline-derived CDR1 and CDR2 are SEHNR and FQNEAQ (reference sequence). The CDR3 is made up of 14 amino acids. The full variable domain, in which reference TRBV7-9 and TRBJ1-6 provide the parts outside the CDR3, is DTGVSQNPRHKITKRGQNVTFRCDPISEHNRLYWYRQTLGQGPEFLTYFQNEAQLEKSRLLSDRFSAERPKGSFSTLEIQRTEQGDSAMYLCASSPDRGNSPLHFGNGTRLTVT.

Only one count was recorded for this clone. V usage is TRBV28 and J usage is TRBJ2-4, with D possibly matching TRBD1 (5 bases). V lost 2 bases and J lost 0, with 17 bases in between. Germline assignment: CDR1 MDHEN and CDR2 SYDVKM. The CDR3 covers 18 residues. DNA for the CDR3: TGTGCCAGCAGTTTACGGATTACAGGCTACTTAGCCAAAAACATTCAGTACTTC. Residues: CASSLRITGYLAKNIQYF.

This clone was counted only a few times. This chain connects TRBV7-2 to TRBJ2-1; D is perhaps TRBD2 (5 bases). This CDR3 contains 18 residues. Deletions cut 1 base from V and 0 bases from J, with 16 bases between. The germline V gene has CDR1 SGHTA and CDR2 FQGNSA. CDR3 sequence (DNA): TGTGCCAGCAGCTTAGAAGCGTCGGGATGGAGCTCCTACAATGAGCAGTTCTTC. Translation gives CASSLEASGWSSYNEQFF. Full variable domain (rest looked up from reference TRBV7-2 and TRBJ2-1): GAGVSQSPSNKVTEKGKDVELRCDPISGHTALYWYRQSLGQGLEFLIYFQGNSAPDKSGLPSDRFSAERTGGSVSTLTIQRTQQEDSAVYLCASSLEASGWSSYNEQFFGPGTRLTVL.

The CDR3 DNA follows: TGTGCCAGCAGAAGACTAGTGGTTGAGCAGTTCTTC. This gives the protein CASRRLVVEQFF. This chain joins TRBV2 and TRBJ2-1; maybe TRBD2 (6 bases). This CDR3 is built from 12 residues. Germline V gene sequence: CDR1 SNHLY, CDR2 FYNNEI. Trimming cost V 6 bases and J 9 bases, with 12 bases left between them.

This clone was detected only a few times. Additional DNA sequences in this sample encode the identical CDR3. CDR3 loop: CASSLLSTDTQYF. The CDR3, as DNA: TGTGCCAGCAGCCTTCTAAGCACAGATACGCAGTATTTT. The chain carries TRBV27 and TRBJ2-3, with D unresolved. V lost 6 bases to trimming and J lost 0 bases, with 7 bases between them. The CDR3 sequence is 13 residues long. In germline, CDR1 is MNHEY, CDR2 SMNVEV (reference sequence).

The sample holds a few counts of this clone. The chain employs TRBV7-9 and TRBJ1-6; no firm D call. Germline V gene sequence: CDR1 SEHNR, CDR2 FQNEAQ (reference sequence). Trimming took 5 bases from V and 5 from J, leaving 10 bases between them. The CDR3 has 14 amino acids. The CDR3 sequence is CASSLRLDNSPLHF. DNA of the CDR3: TGTGCCAGCAGCCTCAGGCTGGATAATTCACCCCTCCACTTT.

The rearrangement joins TRBV13 to TRBJ1-4, with D unresolved. Trimming took 1 base from V and 7 from J, leaving 13 bases between them. The CDR3 has 15 residues. CDR1 is PRHDT, CDR2 FYEKMQ, per germline (reference sequence). CDR3 bases: TGTGCCAGCAGCTTAGTACGGGGATTAGGTGAAAAACTGTTTTTT. Translated: CASSLVRGLGEKLFF.

The V and J genes are TRBV6-5 and TRBJ1-5; D is possibly TRBD1 (6 bases). Germline CDR1 is MNHEY and CDR2 is SVGAGI. V shed 6 bases and J shed 0 bases, with 12 bases lying between them. The CDR3 runs 15 residues. The CDR3 DNA sequence: TGTGCCAGCAGCCTTAGACAGGCTAGCAATCAGCCCCAGCATTTT. Encoded protein: CASSLRQASNQPQHF.

The CDR3 DNA is TGTGCCAGCTCAATCCCGGGACAGTCTGGCTACACCTTC. The encoded protein is CASSIPGQSGYTF. The rearrangement uses TRBV18 and TRBJ1-2; the match to TRBD1 covers 7 bases. Germline V CDR1 and CDR2: KGHSH, LQKENI. V lost 5 bases to trimming and J lost 7 bases; unmatched junction nucleotides: 7. This CDR3 region has 13 residues. Together with reference TRBV18 and TRBJ1-2, the CDR3 gives the full variable domain: NAGVMQNPRHLVRRRGQEARLRCSPMKGHSHVYWYRQLPEEGLKFMVYLQKENIIDESGMPKERFSAEFPKEGPSILRIQQVVRGDSAAYFCASSIPGQSGYTFGSGTRLTVV.

This sequence joins TRBV28 and TRBJ1-5; 8 bases line up with TRBD1. The germline gives CDR1 MDHEN, CDR2 SYDVKM. This CDR3 has 14 residues. V shed 4 bases, J shed 7 bases, and the junction held 6 bases outside the gene matches. CDR3 region: CASSSGQGEQPQHF. In DNA, the CDR3 is TGTGCCAGCAGTTCCGGACAGGGTGAACAGCCCCAGCATTTT.

V gene TRBV5-1 combines with J gene TRBJ1-4; D is unclear. Germline-derived CDR1 and CDR2 are SGHRS and YFSETQ. The CDR3 has 14 amino acids. V was clipped by 3 bases and J by 5 bases, with 11 bases between them. The CDR3 protein is CASSSGRGNEKLFF. The CDR3 nucleotides are TGCGCCAGCAGCTCCGGACGGGGAAATGAAAAACTGTTTTTT.

The V and J genes are TRBV6-5 and TRBJ2-5; D is ambiguous. Germline V gene data show CDR1 as MNHEY and CDR2 as SVGAGI. The V end was cut by 4 bases, the J end by 2 bases, with 11 bases between. The CDR3 runs 14 residues. The CDR3 region has the DNA TGTGCCAGCAGTTTTACCGGTATACAAGAGACCCAGTACTTC. It translates to CASSFTGIQETQYF.